This T cell receptor beta chain stems from a study of beta chain features in type 1 diabetes. Study findings and constraints: The study found moderately but significantly shorter TCRB CDR3s in all four CD4+ subsets of Type 1 diabetes patients.

CDR1 is SNHLY and CDR2 is FYNNEI in the germline V gene. The CDR3 spans 13 residues. V trimming: 6 bases; J trimming: 6 bases; junction bases outside the gene matches: 6. All of the isolated RNA was reverse transcribed, so expressed TCRB transcripts were sequenced. Measured with immunoSEQ multiplex PCR; TCRdb has only the in-frame clones, and not every one. Of some 250,000 clones listed, approximately 13% are singletons. This clone has only a few counts. Its antigen is currently unknown. This TCR derives from a man aged 25-45 years with type 1 diabetes. The sample was naive CD4+ T cells from blood. The chain recombines TRBV2 with TRBJ2-7, with TRBD1 matching over 9 bases. The CDR3 spells CASSPGTGFEQYF. The CDR3 DNA follows: TGTGCCAGCAGCCCTGGGACAGGGTTCGAGCAGTACTTC.